This TCR beta chain was documented in a study of T cell repertoires in cytomegalovirus infection. Study background: Both recently identified HLA-C-restricted and well-studied HLA-B-restricted CMV epitopes were used in the study. Public TCR beta signatures were indicative of both CMV infection and a matching HLA type.

Whole-study findings and limits: It was HLA-C-restricted CMV-specific TCR beta clonotypes that dominated the response ex vivo.

TCRdb used MiXCR to reprocess the reads, holding one entry per CDR3 protein. The sample has hundreds of thousands of distinct CDR3 sequences, 30% to 35% seen once. V gave up 7 bases and J gave up 1 base; unmatched junction bases: 15. Germline V gene lookup returns CDR1 MNHEY and CDR2 SVGEGT. The CDR3 loop spans 17 amino acids. A note on this clonotype: As yet, its antigen is unknown.

The TCR comes from a human donor in good health (CMV status not recorded). Some clones in this sample may be carry-over from other donors' samples. The J gene is TRBJ2-5, the V gene TRBV6-2 or TRBV6-3, with TRBD1 identical over 7 bases. Source: cultured CD8+ T cells from PBMCs, taken from culture after CMV antigen stimulation. This CDR3 reads CASNKPGDRPFQETQYF. The CDR3 nucleotides are TGTGCCAGCAATAAGCCCGGGGACAGACCTTTCCAAGAGACCCAGTACTTC.